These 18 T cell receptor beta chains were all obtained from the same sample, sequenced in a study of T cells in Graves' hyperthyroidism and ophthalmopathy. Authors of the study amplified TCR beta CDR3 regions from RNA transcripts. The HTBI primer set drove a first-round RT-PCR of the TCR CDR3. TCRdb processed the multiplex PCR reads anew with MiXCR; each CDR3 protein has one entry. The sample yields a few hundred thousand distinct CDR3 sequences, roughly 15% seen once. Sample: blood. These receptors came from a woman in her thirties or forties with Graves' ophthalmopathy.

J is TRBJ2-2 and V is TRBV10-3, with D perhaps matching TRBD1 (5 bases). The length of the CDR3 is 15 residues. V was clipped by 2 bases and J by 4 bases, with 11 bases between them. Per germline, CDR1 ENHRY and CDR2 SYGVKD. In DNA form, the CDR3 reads TGTGCCATCAGTGAGAAGACAGCTATCACCGGGGAGCTGTTTTTT. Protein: CAISEKTAITGELFF.

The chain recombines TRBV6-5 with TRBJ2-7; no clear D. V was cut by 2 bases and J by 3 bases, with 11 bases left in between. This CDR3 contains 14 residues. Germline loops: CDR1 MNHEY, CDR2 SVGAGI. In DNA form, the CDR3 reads TGTGCCAGCAGTTACAACGGTGAACTCTACGAGCAGTACTTC. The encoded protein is CASSYNGELYEQYF.

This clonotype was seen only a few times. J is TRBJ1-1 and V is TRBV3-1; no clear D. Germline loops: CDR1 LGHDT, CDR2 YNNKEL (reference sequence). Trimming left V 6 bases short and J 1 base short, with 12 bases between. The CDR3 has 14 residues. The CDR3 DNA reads TGTGCCAGCAGTCAACTTACAGCGAACACTGAAGCTTTCTTT. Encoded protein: CASSQLTANTEAFF.

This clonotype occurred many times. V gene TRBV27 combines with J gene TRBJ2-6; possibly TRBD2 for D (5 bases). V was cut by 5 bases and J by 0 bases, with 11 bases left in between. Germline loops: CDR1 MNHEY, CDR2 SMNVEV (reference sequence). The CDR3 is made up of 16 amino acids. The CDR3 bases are TGTGCCAGCAGTCCCCTCGCGGGCTCTGGGGCCAACGTCCTGACTTTC. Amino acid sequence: CASSPLAGSGANVLTF. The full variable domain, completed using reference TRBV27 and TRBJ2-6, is EAQVTQNPRYLITVTGKKLTVTCSQNMNHEYMSWYRQDPGLGLRQIYYSMNVEVTDKGDVPEGYKVSRKEKRNFPLILESPSPNQTSLYFCASSPLAGSGANVLTFGAGSRLTVL.

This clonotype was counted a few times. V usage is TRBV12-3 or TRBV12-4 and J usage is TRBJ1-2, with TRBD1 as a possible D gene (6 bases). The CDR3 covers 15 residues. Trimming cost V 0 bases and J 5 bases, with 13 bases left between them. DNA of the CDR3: TGTGCCAGCAGTTTAGCGGAGGGGGGGGTTTATGGCTACACCTTC. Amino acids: CASSLAEGGVYGYTF.

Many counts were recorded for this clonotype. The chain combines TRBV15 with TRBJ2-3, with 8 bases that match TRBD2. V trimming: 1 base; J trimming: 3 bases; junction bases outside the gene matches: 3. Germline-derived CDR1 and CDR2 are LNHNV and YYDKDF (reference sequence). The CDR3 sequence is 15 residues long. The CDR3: CATSRASGGTDTQYF. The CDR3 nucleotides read TGTGCCACCAGCAGAGCATCGGGAGGGACAGATACGCAGTATTTT.

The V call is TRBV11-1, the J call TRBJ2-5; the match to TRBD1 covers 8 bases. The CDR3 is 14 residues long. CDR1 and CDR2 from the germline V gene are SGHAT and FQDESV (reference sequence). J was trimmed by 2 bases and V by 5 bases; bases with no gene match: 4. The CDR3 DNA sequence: TGTGCCAGCAGCCCAGGGGGCTGGCAAGAGACCCAGTACTTC. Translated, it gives CASSPGGWQETQYF.

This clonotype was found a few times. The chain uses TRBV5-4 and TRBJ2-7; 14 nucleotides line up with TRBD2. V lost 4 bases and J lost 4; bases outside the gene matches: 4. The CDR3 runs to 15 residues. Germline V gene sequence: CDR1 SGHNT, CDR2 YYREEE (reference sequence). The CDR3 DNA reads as TGTGCCAGCAGCAAGGGGACTAGCGGGGGATACGAGCAGTACTTC. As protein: CASSKGTSGGYEQYF. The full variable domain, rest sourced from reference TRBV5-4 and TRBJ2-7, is ETGVTQSPTHLIKTRGQQVTLRCSSQSGHNTVSWYQQALGQGPQFIFQYYREEENGRGNFPPRFSGLQFPNYSSELNVNALELDDSALYLCASSKGTSGGYEQYFGPGTRLTVT.

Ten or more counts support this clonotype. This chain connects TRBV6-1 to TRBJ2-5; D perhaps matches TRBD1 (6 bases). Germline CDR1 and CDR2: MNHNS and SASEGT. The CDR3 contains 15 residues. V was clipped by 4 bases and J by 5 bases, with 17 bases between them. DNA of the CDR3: TGTGCCAGCAGTGTTATTGTAAGGGGGTCGGAGACCCAGTACTTC. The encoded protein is CASSVIVRGSETQYF.

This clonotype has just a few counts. The CDR3 reads CASSELGISVNTIYF. For the CDR3, the DNA is TGTGCCAGCAGTGAATTGGGAATCTCCGTAAACACCATATATTTT. This rearrangement joins TRBV6-1 to TRBJ1-3; D gene uncertain. The CDR3 totals 15 residues. With 2 bases removed from V and 6 bases from J, the gap between germline ends came to 14 bases. In germline, CDR1 is MNHNS, CDR2 SASEGT.

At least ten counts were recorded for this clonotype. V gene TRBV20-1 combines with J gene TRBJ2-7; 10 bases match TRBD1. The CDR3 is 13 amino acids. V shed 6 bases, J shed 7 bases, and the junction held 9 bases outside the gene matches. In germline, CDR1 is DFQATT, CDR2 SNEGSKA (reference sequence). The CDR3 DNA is TGCAGTGCAAGGACAGGGGGTAAGGGGGAGCAGTACTTC. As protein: CSARTGGKGEQYF.

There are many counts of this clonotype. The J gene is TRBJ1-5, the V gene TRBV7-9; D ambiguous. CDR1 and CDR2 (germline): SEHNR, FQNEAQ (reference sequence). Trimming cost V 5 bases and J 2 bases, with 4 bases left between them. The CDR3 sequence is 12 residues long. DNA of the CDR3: TGTGCCAGCAGCCCAGGCAATCAGCCCCAGCATTTT. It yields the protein CASSPGNQPQHF.

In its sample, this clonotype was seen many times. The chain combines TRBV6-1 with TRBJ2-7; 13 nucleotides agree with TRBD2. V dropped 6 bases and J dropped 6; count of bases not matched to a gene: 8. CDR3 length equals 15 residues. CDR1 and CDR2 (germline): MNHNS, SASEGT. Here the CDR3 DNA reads TGTGCCAGCAGGGGGACTAGCGGGATCTCAACCGAGCAGTACTTC. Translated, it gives CASRGTSGISTEQYF.

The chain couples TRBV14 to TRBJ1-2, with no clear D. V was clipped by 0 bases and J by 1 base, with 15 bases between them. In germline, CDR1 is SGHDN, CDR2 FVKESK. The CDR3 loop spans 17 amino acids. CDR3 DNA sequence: TGTGCCAGCAGCCAAGATTTCTTAACGGCAGTTAACTATGGCTACACCTTC. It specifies CASSQDFLTAVNYGYTF.

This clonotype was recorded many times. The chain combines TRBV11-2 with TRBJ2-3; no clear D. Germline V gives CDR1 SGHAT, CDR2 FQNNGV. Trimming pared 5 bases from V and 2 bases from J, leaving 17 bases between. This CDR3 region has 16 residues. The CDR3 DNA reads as TGTGCCAGCAGCCTTGGACCTTACGAGGACACAGATACGCAGTATTTT. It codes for CASSLGPYEDTDTQYF.

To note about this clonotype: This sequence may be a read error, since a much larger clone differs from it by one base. The DNA for the CDR3 is TGTGCCAGCAGTTTAGCGGGAGGGCCTCTTTTCGAGCAGTACTTC. Encoded protein: CASSLAGGPLFEQYF. This chain uses TRBV27 with TRBJ2-7; 9 bases agree with TRBD2. CDR3 length: 15 residues. In germline, CDR1 is MNHEY, CDR2 SMNVEV (reference sequence). With 2 bases clipped from V and 6 bases from J, the junction kept 8 bases outside the gene matches.

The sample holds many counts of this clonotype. The CDR3 spells CASSISPGGSTDTQYF. As DNA, the CDR3 is TGTGCCAGCAGCATTTCTCCGGGGGGAAGCACAGATACGCAGTATTTT. This chain links TRBV7-9 with TRBJ2-3, with 7 bases matching TRBD2. The CDR3 length is 16 residues. Germline assignment: CDR1 SEHNR and CDR2 FQNEAQ (reference sequence). J was trimmed by 0 bases and V by 5 bases; bases with no gene match: 8.

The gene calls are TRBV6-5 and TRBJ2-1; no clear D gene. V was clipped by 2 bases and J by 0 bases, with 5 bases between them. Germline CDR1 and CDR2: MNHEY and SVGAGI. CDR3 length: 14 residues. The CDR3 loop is CASSYPGSYNEQFF. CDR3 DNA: TGTGCCAGCAGTTACCCAGGCTCCTACAATGAGCAGTTCTTC.